The 5 T cell receptor beta chains below all came from one sample that was sequenced in a study of blood T cells in healthy people across ages. Next came a second PCR, run for about 7 to 12 cycles, which used a sample-barcoded 5' primer along with a J-beta primer mix. A single record per CDR3 protein comes from TCRdb applying MiXCR to the 5' RACE reads. This table holds about 970,000 distinct CDR3 sequences, just over 50% found once. Sequencing input: blood. The receptors originated from a woman aged 60-75 years in good health.

The genes are TRBV7-9 and TRBJ2-4; 8 positions match TRBD2. The tail of the sequence fits TRBJ2-7 better, so the J call may be wrong. This CDR3 has 14 residues. Germline CDR1 and CDR2: SEHNR and FQNEAQ (reference sequence). The CDR3 is CASSIAGSSYEQYF. DNA of the CDR3: TGTGCCAGCAGTATAGCGGGAAGCTCCTACGAGCAGTACTTC.

The chain combines TRBV18 with TRBJ2-1; D possibly matches TRBD1 or TRBD2 (7 bases each). The CDR3 has 20 residues. In germline, CDR1 is KGHSH, CDR2 LQKENI. V was pared by 3 bases and J by 3 bases, with 27 bases between. CDR3 DNA sequence: TGTGCCAGCTCACCTATCGGACAGGCGAAACCGAAGCGGGGCTACAATGAGCAGTTCTTC. It specifies CASSPIGQAKPKRGYNEQFF.

The rearrangement joins TRBV4-1 to TRBJ2-3; 9 bases are shared with TRBD2. Germline V lookup: CDR1 MGHRA, CDR2 YSYEKL. The CDR3 is made up of 17 amino acids. With V trimmed by 3 bases and J by 0 bases, 7 bases remained unmatched. DNA of the CDR3: TGCGCCAGCAGCCAGGTGGCTAGCGGGGTTAGCACAGATACGCAGTATTTT. It translates to CASSQVASGVSTDTQYF.

The V and J genes are TRBV20-1 and TRBJ2-5; D is uncertain. Trimming removed 3 bases from V and 2 bases from J, with 7 bases in between. The germline V gene encodes CDR1 DFQATT and CDR2 SNEGSKA (reference sequence). The CDR3 totals 12 residues. The CDR3 DNA reads as TGCAGTGCTAGTTTGAGGCAAGAGACCCAGTACTTC. Its protein is CSASLRQETQYF.

Only one count was recorded for this clonotype. This sequence joins TRBV2 and TRBJ1-1; D unclear. V gave up 4 bases and J gave up 0 bases, with 6 bases separating them. The CDR3 has 13 amino acids. Germline V gene data show CDR1 as SNHLY and CDR2 as FYNNEI. CDR3 DNA sequence: TGTGCCAGCAGTGGCGTTTTGAACACTGAAGCTTTCTTT. Protein sequence: CASSGVLNTEAFF.